Listed below are T cell receptor beta chains from one sample, sequenced in a study of T cell responses to AZD1222 COVID-19 vaccine. Libraries were prepared by immunoSEQ multiplex PCR; TCRdb keeps only in-frame clonotypes and omits some of them. Seen here are around 85,000 clones, just over 85% observed once, and the top ten hold 6.3%. Sequencing used peripheral blood, obtained on day 0 of AZD1222 vaccination. These receptors were collected from an adult in good health. The CDR3 runs from the conserved cysteine through the conserved F or W. The D gene is left open where the match is weak. Size is omitted from some rows. Given values are once, few, many or a class for expanded clones.

j_gene: TRBJ1-5
abundance: .
d_gene: .
v_gene: TRBV19
CDR3nt: TGTGCCAGTAGTATCTTGGGTGTAAGCAATCAGCCCCAGCATTTT
CDR3aa: CASSILGVSNQPQHF

j_gene: TRBJ1-4
abundance: .
d_gene: TRBD1
v_gene: TRBV6-5
CDR3nt: TGTGCCAGCTGTTGGACAGGGTATGAAAAACTGTTTTTT
CDR3aa: CASCWTGYEKLFF

j_gene: TRBJ2-1
abundance: once
d_gene: .
v_gene: TRBV19
CDR3nt: TGTGCCAGTAGTATTGGGGGCTACTACAATGAGCAGTTCTTC
CDR3aa: CASSIGGYYNEQFF

j_gene: TRBJ1-2
abundance: .
d_gene: .
v_gene: TRBV5-1
CDR3nt: TGCGCCAGCAGCCTGGAGTTGAGTACAAGAGACGGCTACACCTTC
CDR3aa: CASSLELSTRDGYTF

j_gene: TRBJ2-2
abundance: .
d_gene: .
v_gene: TRBV9
CDR3nt: TGTGCCAGCAGCGTCCGAACCGGGGAGCTGTTTTTT
CDR3aa: CASSVRTGELFF

j_gene: TRBJ1-2
abundance: few
d_gene: .
v_gene: TRBV19
CDR3nt: TGTGCCAGTAGTATCTCTGGGGACTATGGCTACACCTTC
CDR3aa: CASSISGDYGYTF

j_gene: TRBJ1-2
abundance: .
d_gene: .
v_gene: TRBV6-2/TRBV6-3
CDR3nt: TGTGCCAGCAGCATTATGGACAGTAACTATGGCTACACCTTC
CDR3aa: CASSIMDSNYGYTF

j_gene: TRBJ2-1
abundance: .
d_gene: .
v_gene: TRBV29-1
CDR3nt: TGCAGCGCGTGGCTCACCGACAATGAGCAGTTCTTC
CDR3aa: CSAWLTDNEQFF

j_gene: TRBJ2-1
abundance: .
d_gene: TRBD2
v_gene: TRBV9
CDR3nt: TGTGCCAGCAGCCCCGGAGTACTAGCGGGAGACCACTCCTACAATGAGCAGTTCTTC
CDR3aa: CASSPGVLAGDHSYNEQFF

j_gene: TRBJ1-1
abundance: .
d_gene: .
v_gene: TRBV7-3
CDR3nt: TGTGCCAGCAGCACGGGACGTGGTGAAGCTTTCTTT
CDR3aa: CASSTGRGEAFF

j_gene: TRBJ1-3
abundance: .
d_gene: TRBD1
v_gene: TRBV6-5
CDR3nt: TGTGCCAGCAGTACCCTCAGGGGGCAGAAAAACACCATATATTTT
CDR3aa: CASSTLRGQKNTIYF

j_gene: TRBJ1-2
abundance: .
d_gene: TRBD1
v_gene: TRBV15
CDR3nt: TGTGCCACCAGCGGCACAGGGGGAGACTATGGCTACACCTTC
CDR3aa: CATSGTGGDYGYTF

j_gene: TRBJ2-7
abundance: .
d_gene: .
v_gene: TRBV3-1/TRBV3-2
CDR3nt: TGTGCCAGCAGCCAAGGAGGGACGAAGGGGGAGCAGTACTTC
CDR3aa: CASSQGGTKGEQYF

j_gene: TRBJ2-7
abundance: .
d_gene: .
v_gene: TRBV1
CDR3nt: TGCACCAGCAGCCAGGTCCCCCACAATCAGGCCCCCTACGAGCAGTACTTC
CDR3aa: CTSSQVPHNQAPYEQYF

j_gene: TRBJ2-3
abundance: .
d_gene: TRBD1
v_gene: TRBV29-1
CDR3nt: TGCAGCGTTGGCACGGGACAGGGTTTTGACGATACGCAGTATTTT
CDR3aa: CSVGTGQGFDDTQYF

j_gene: TRBJ1-5
abundance: once
d_gene: .
v_gene: TRBV6-6
CDR3nt: TGTGCCAGCACCTCATCGAGGTTTAGCAATCAGCCCCAGCATTTT
CDR3aa: CASTSSRFSNQPQHF

j_gene: TRBJ1-4
abundance: once
d_gene: .
v_gene: TRBV4-2
CDR3nt: TGTGCCAGCAGCCCCCCGGGCAGTAATGAAAAACTGTTTTTT
CDR3aa: CASSPPGSNEKLFF

j_gene: TRBJ1-1
abundance: .
d_gene: .
v_gene: TRBV5-6
CDR3nt: TGTGCCAGCAGCCTTAGGACGGCCCGTCTGAACACTGAAGCTTTCTTT
CDR3aa: CASSLRTARLNTEAFF

j_gene: TRBJ2-5
abundance: .
d_gene: .
v_gene: TRBV3-1/TRBV3-2
CDR3nt: TGTGCCAGCAGCCGGAACCTCGGGGCAGACCAAGAGACCCAGTACTTC
CDR3aa: CASSRNLGADQETQYF

j_gene: TRBJ1-2
abundance: .
d_gene: .
v_gene: TRBV5-1
CDR3nt: TGCGCCAGCAGCCCCCGACAGGAAGGTGGCTACACCTTC
CDR3aa: CASSPRQEGGYTF

j_gene: TRBJ1-3
abundance: few
d_gene: .
v_gene: TRBV6-4
CDR3nt: TGTGCCAGCAGTGAGGATCTCTCTGGAAACACCATATATTTT
CDR3aa: CASSEDLSGNTIYF

j_gene: TRBJ2-1
abundance: once
d_gene: .
v_gene: TRBV24-1
CDR3nt: TGTGCCACCAGTGATCCCCGCCCCGGAGGGAGCGGCGATGAGCAGTTCTTC
CDR3aa: CATSDPRPGGSGDEQFF

j_gene: TRBJ1-4
abundance: .
d_gene: .
v_gene: TRBV12-5
CDR3nt: TGTGCTAGTGGTTTGGGGTCCGTTTGGGAAAAACTGTTTTTT
CDR3aa: CASGLGSVWEKLFF

j_gene: TRBJ2-4
abundance: .
d_gene: TRBD2
v_gene: TRBV29-1
CDR3nt: TGCAGCGTTGTCGGGACTAGCGGTAACATTCAGTACTTC
CDR3aa: CSVVGTSGNIQYF

j_gene: TRBJ1-1
abundance: .
d_gene: .
v_gene: TRBV30
CDR3nt: TGTGCCTGGAGTGCCGGGACACCGCTTTCTTTCTTT
CDR3aa: CAWSAGTPLSFF

j_gene: TRBJ2-7
abundance: .
d_gene: TRBD2
v_gene: TRBV5-6
CDR3nt: TGTGCCAGCAGCAAGACCGGGACTAGCGACTACGAGCAGTACTTC
CDR3aa: CASSKTGTSDYEQYF

j_gene: TRBJ1-1
abundance: .
d_gene: .
v_gene: TRBV2
CDR3nt: TGTGCCAGCAGTGCCACATTGGGAGCTTTCTTT
CDR3aa: CASSATLGAFF

j_gene: TRBJ1-4
abundance: .
d_gene: .
v_gene: TRBV11-3
CDR3nt: TGTGCCAGCAGCTTACAGGGAGGTGAAAAACTGTTTTTT
CDR3aa: CASSLQGGEKLFF

j_gene: TRBJ1-4
abundance: few
d_gene: TRBD1
v_gene: TRBV6-5
CDR3nt: TGTGCCAGCAGTCCACTGACAGGGGAGAGGCTGTTTTTT
CDR3aa: CASSPLTGERLFF

j_gene: TRBJ1-2
abundance: once
d_gene: .
v_gene: TRBV7-9
CDR3nt: TGTGCCAGCAGCCCTTCCGGGGTAGCTATGGGCCTTGGCTACACCTTC
CDR3aa: CASSPSGVAMGLGYTF

j_gene: TRBJ2-1
abundance: .
d_gene: .
v_gene: TRBV11-2
CDR3nt: TGTGCCAGCAGCGAAACGACCGGGCCAGAAGACAATGAGCAGTTCTTC
CDR3aa: CASSETTGPEDNEQFF

j_gene: TRBJ2-3
abundance: .
d_gene: TRBD2
v_gene: TRBV11-3
CDR3nt: TGTGCCAGCAGCTTAGATCAAAGCGGAAGCGGGAGCCTCACTGCGCAGTATTTT
CDR3aa: CASSLDQSGSGSLTAQYF

j_gene: TRBJ2-5
abundance: .
d_gene: TRBD2
v_gene: TRBV5-5
CDR3nt: TGTGCCAGCAGCTTGCTTAGCGGGAATACCCAAGAGACCCAGTACTTC
CDR3aa: CASSLLSGNTQETQYF

j_gene: TRBJ2-7
abundance: .
d_gene: .
v_gene: TRBV18
CDR3nt: TGTGCCAGCTCACCAAACAGTTACGAGCAGTACTTC
CDR3aa: CASSPNSYEQYF

j_gene: TRBJ1-1
abundance: .
d_gene: .
v_gene: TRBV10-2
CDR3nt: TGCGCCAGCAGTGAGCAGGAGAACACTGAAGCTTTCTTT
CDR3aa: CASSEQENTEAFF

j_gene: TRBJ1-2
abundance: .
d_gene: .
v_gene: TRBV30
CDR3nt: TGTGCCTGGAGTGGGGGAAACTATGGCTACACCTTC
CDR3aa: CAWSGGNYGYTF

j_gene: TRBJ2-3
abundance: .
d_gene: TRBD2
v_gene: TRBV5-1
CDR3nt: TGCGCCAGCAGCTGGAGAGGACTAGCGGGAGGATTGACAGATACGCAGTATTTT
CDR3aa: CASSWRGLAGGLTDTQYF

j_gene: TRBJ2-1
abundance: .
d_gene: TRBD2
v_gene: TRBV24-1
CDR3nt: TGTGCCACCAGTGATCCCGGACTAGCGGGAGCAAATGAGCAGTTCTTC
CDR3aa: CATSDPGLAGANEQFF

j_gene: TRBJ1-1
abundance: .
d_gene: .
v_gene: TRBV11-2
CDR3nt: TGTGCCAGCAGCCCCCCTACCCGGCGGGGTGAAGCTTTCTTT
CDR3aa: CASSPPTRRGEAFF

j_gene: TRBJ2-7
abundance: .
d_gene: .
v_gene: TRBV10-3
CDR3nt: TGTGCCATCAGGGGAACGAGGAGCCCCTTCGAGCAGTACTTC
CDR3aa: CAIRGTRSPFEQYF